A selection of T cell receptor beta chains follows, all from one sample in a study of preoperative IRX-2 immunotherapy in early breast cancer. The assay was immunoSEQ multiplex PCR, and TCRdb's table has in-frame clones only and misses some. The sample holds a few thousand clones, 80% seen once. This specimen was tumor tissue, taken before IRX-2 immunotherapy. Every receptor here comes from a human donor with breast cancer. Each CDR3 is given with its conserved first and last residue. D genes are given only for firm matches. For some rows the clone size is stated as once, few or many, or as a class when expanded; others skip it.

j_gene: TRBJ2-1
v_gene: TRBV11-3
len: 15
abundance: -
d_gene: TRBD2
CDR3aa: CASSFASGRRNEQFF
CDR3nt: TGTGCCAGCAGCTTTGCTAGCGGGAGACGAAATGAGCAGTTCTTC

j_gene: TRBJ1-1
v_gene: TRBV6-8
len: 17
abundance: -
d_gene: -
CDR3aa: CASSYVEKDLRTRSAFF
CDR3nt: TGTGCCAGCAGTTACGTGGAAAAGGACCTTCGAACAAGGAGTGCTTTCTTT

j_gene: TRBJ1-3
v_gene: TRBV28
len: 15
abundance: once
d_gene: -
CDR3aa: CASSLRRSSGNTIYF
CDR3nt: TGTGCCAGCAGTTTAAGGCGGAGCTCTGGAAACACCATATATTTT

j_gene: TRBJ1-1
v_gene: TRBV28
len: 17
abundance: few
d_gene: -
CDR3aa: CASPSDNYQGLNTEAFF
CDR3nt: TGTGCCAGCCCCAGCGACAACTACCAGGGGTTGAACACTGAAGCTTTCTTT

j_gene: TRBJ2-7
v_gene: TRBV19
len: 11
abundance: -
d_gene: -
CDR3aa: CASSIEDEQYF
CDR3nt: TGTGCCAGTAGTATTGAGGACGAGCAGTACTTC

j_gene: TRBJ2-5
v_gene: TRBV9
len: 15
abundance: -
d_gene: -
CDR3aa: CASSVDRGNLETQYF
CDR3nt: TGTGCCAGCAGCGTAGATCGCGGGAATCTAGAGACCCAGTACTTC

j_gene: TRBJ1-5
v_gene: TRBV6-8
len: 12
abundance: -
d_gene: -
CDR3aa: CASRDSNQPQHF
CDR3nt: TGTGCCTCCCGGGACAGCAATCAGCCCCAGCATTTT

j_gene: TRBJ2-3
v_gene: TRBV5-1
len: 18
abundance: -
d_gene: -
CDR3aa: CASSLSGSGRASTDTQYF
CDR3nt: TGCGCCAGCAGCTTGAGTGGGTCCGGCAGGGCTTCCACAGATACGCAGTATTTT

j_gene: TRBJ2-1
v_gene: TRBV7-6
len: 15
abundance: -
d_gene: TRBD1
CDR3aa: CASSFRTGGRDEQFF
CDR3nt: TGTGCCAGCAGCTTTCGGACAGGGGGCCGGGATGAGCAGTTCTTC

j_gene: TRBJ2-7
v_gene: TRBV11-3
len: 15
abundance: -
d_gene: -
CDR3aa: CASSLRTESSYEQYF
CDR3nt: TGTGCCAGCAGCTTGAGGACAGAGAGCTCCTACGAGCAGTACTTC

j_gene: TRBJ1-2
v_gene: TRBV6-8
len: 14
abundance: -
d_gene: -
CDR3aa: CASSYSRQNYGYTF
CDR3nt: TGTGCCAGCAGTTACTCTAGACAGAACTATGGCTACACCTTC

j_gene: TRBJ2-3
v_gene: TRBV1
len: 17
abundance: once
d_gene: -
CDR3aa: CASSQDYGGSWTDTQYF
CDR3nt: TGCGCCAGCAGCCAAGATTACGGCGGGAGTTGGACAGATACGCAGTATTTT

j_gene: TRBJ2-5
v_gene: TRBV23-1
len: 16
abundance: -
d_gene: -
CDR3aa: CASSFFGLEGKETQYF
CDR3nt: TGCGCCAGCAGCTTTTTCGGTTTGGAGGGGAAAGAGACCCAGTACTTC

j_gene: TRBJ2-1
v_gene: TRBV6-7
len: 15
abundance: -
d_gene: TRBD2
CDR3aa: CASRESGRVDNEQFF
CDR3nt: TGTGCCAGCAGAGAGAGCGGGAGGGTCGACAATGAGCAGTTCTTC

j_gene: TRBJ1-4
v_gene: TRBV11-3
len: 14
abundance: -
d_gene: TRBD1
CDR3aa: CASSVGGGDEKLFF
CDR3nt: TGTGCCAGCAGCGTGGGAGGGGGCGATGAAAAACTGTTTTTT